The 29 T cell receptor beta chains below were found in one sample sequenced in a study of OX40 agonist ivuxolimab in advanced cancers. Method: immunoSEQ multiplex PCR; TCRdb's copy keeps in-frame clones and lacks some. Among 60,000 to 65,000 clones, approximately 81% were seen once, and the ten largest hold 2.5% to 3.5%. Sequenced material: CD4+ or CD8+ T cells sorted from blood, taken in a trial of the OX40 agonist ivuxolimab. These receptors originate from an adult with an advanced solid tumor such as melanoma, head and neck, liver or kidney cancer.

DNA for the CDR3: TGTGCCAGCAGCGCTAGGGAGGGCGGGCAGTTCTTC. This gives the protein CASSAREGGQFF. This sequence joins TRBV11-3 and TRBJ2-1, with 7 positions matching TRBD2. This CDR3 is built from 12 residues. The V gene's germline CDR1 is SGHNT and CDR2 YENEEA. Trimming took 5 bases from V and 12 from J; bases not matched to a gene: 7. The whole variable domain, filled in from reference TRBV11-3 and TRBJ2-1, reads EAGVVQSPRYKIIEKKQPVAFWCNPISGHNTLYWYLQNLGQGPELLIRYENEEAVDDSQLPKDRFSAERLKGVDSTLKIQPAELGDSAVYLCASSAREGGQFFGPGTRLTVL.

The chain links TRBV7-9 to TRBJ2-3, with 7 nucleotides matching TRBD1. The germline gives CDR1 SEHNR, CDR2 FQNEAQ (reference sequence). The CDR3 covers 16 residues. Trimming cost V 5 bases and J 4 bases; bases outside gene matches: 12. CDR3: CASSHYRGWDADTQYF. The CDR3 DNA sequence: TGTGCCAGCAGCCATTACAGGGGATGGGATGCAGATACGCAGTATTTT. Filled out from reference TRBV7-9 and TRBJ2-3, the complete variable domain reads DTGVSQNPRHKITKRGQNVTFRCDPISEHNRLYWYRQTLGQGPEFLTYFQNEAQLEKSRLLSDRFSAERPKGSFSTLEIQRTEQGDSAMYLCASSHYRGWDADTQYFGPGTRLTVL.

The V call is TRBV9, the J call TRBJ2-1; the D gene is possibly TRBD2 (5 bases). V was pared by 1 base and J by 13 bases, with 15 bases between. The CDR3 is made up of 13 amino acids. Germline CDR1 reads SGDLS; CDR2 reads YYNGEE. The CDR3 DNA reads TGTGCCAGCAGCGTACCAGGACTCGCAGTCCAGTTCTTC. Protein product: CASSVPGLAVQFF.

V is TRBV4-3 and J is TRBJ2-5, with 11 positions matching TRBD2. The V and J ends lost 1 base and 5 bases, in that order; junction bases with no gene match: 3. The CDR3 runs to 15 residues. Germline loops: CDR1 LGHNA, CDR2 YSLEER. The CDR3 loop reads CASSQATSGGETQYF. DNA of the CDR3: TGCGCCAGCAGCCAAGCTACTAGCGGGGGTGAGACCCAGTACTTC.

The gene calls are TRBV7-3 and TRBJ2-2; D remains unclear. CDR3 size: 12 residues. Germline V gene lookup returns CDR1 SGHTA and CDR2 FQGTGA. The V end lost 5 bases, the J end lost 6 bases, and 7 bases lay between the germline ends. CDR3 region: CASSPRAGELFF. The CDR3 nucleotides are TGTGCCAGCAGCCCTCGAGCCGGGGAGCTGTTTTTT.

This chain links TRBV5-5 with TRBJ2-2, with 8 bases lining up with TRBD2. CDR3 length: 15 residues. Germline CDR1 reads SGHKS; CDR2 reads YYEKEE (reference sequence). V was clipped by 5 bases and J by 2 bases; unmatched bases: 5. CDR3 amino acids: CASSEAGVNTGELFF. The CDR3 DNA reads TGTGCCAGCAGTGAAGCGGGAGTTAACACCGGGGAGCTGTTTTTT.

V and J are TRBV28 and TRBJ2-7, with D perhaps TRBD1 (5 bases). This CDR3 comprises 16 residues. The germline V and J ends were trimmed by 2 bases and 2 bases, with 16 bases remaining between them. Germline values: CDR1 MDHEN, CDR2 SYDVKM. The CDR3 bases are TGTGCCAGCAGTTTAGGCCCCAGGACACTAACCTACGAGCAGTACTTC. Translation gives CASSLGPRTLTYEQYF.

Written as DNA, the CDR3 is TGTGCCATCAGTGAGCACGGGACAGGGGGTAATGAAAAACTGTTTTTT. Encoded protein: CAISEHGTGGNEKLFF. The V call is TRBV10-3, the J call TRBJ1-4; TRBD1 agrees at 11 bases. CDR3 length: 16 residues. V dropped 2 bases and J dropped 4; count of bases not matched to a gene: 3. CDR1 and CDR2 (germline): ENHRY, SYGVKD.

The chain recombines TRBV6-5 with TRBJ1-1; D is undetermined. The CDR3 spans 11 residues. The V gene lost 4 bases and the J gene lost 8 bases, with 8 bases spanning the gap. Germline V CDR1 and CDR2: MNHEY, SVGAGI. The CDR3: CASSSAREAFF. The CDR3 nucleotides are TGTGCCAGCAGTTCAGCCAGGGAAGCTTTCTTT.

The chain recombines TRBV7-9 with TRBJ2-5; weak D call: TRBD2 (7 bases). The CDR3 has 17 residues. Germline lookup yields CDR1 SEHNR and CDR2 FQNEAQ (reference sequence). V lost 5 bases and J 2 bases, leaving 21 bases between the germline ends. This CDR3 reads CASSPISWGRGQETQYF. CDR3 DNA sequence: TGTGCCAGCAGCCCCATCAGTTGGGGGAGGGGGCAAGAGACCCAGTACTTC. The full variable domain, its missing parts supplied by reference TRBV7-9 and TRBJ2-5, is DTGVSQNPRHKITKRGQNVTFRCDPISEHNRLYWYRQTLGQGPEFLTYFQNEAQLEKSRLLSDRFSAERPKGSFSTLEIQRTEQGDSAMYLCASSPISWGRGQETQYFGPGTRLLVL.

The chain links TRBV18 to TRBJ2-1; 10 bases align to TRBD1. The CDR3 spans 15 residues. V lost 2 bases and J lost 4; bases outside the gene matches: 2. In germline, CDR1 is KGHSH, CDR2 LQKENI. CDR3 sequence: CASSPGQGGYNEQFF. CDR3 DNA: TGTGCCAGCTCACCAGGACAGGGGGGGTACAATGAGCAGTTCTTC.

The J gene is TRBJ2-7, the V gene TRBV4-1; D not certain. The CDR3 loop spans 13 amino acids. CDR1 and CDR2 (germline): MGHRA, YSYEKL. V lost 1 base to trimming and J lost 4 bases, with 8 bases between them. DNA for the CDR3: TGCGCCAGCAGCCAAGTTTTGGGATACGAGCAGTACTTC. Translated: CASSQVLGYEQYF.

V gene TRBV21-1 combines with J gene TRBJ2-7; the table's D call, TRBD2, was not checked against the DNA. TRBV21-1 counts as a pseudogene. This CDR3 region has 14 residues. The CDR3 bases are TGTGCCAGCAGCCAGGACCGGGAGTTGGACGAGCAGTACTTC. This translates into CASSQDRELDEQYF.

The genes are TRBV28 and TRBJ2-1; 7 bases align to TRBD1. The CDR3 length is 15 residues. The V and J ends lost 5 bases and 6 bases, in that order; junction bases with no gene match: 10. Germline values: CDR1 MDHEN, CDR2 SYDVKM. The CDR3 coding sequence is TGTGCCAGCAGTGAAGGGCCAGGGGGTGGCAATGAGCAGTTCTTC. Translated: CASSEGPGGGNEQFF.

In this sample, this clone turned up a few times. The junction departs from the called germline gene at one end, perhaps through a read error. The gene calls are TRBV5-6 and TRBJ1-1; D is ambiguous. The CDR3 loop spans 8 amino acids. CDR1 is SGHDT and CDR2 is YYEEEE in the germline V gene. CDR3 nucleotide sequence: TGTGCCAGCAGGGATGGAGTCTTT. Protein: CASRDGVF. Using reference TRBV5-6 and TRBJ1-1 for the parts outside the CDR3, the full variable domain is DAGVTQSPTHLIKTRGQQVTLRCSPKSGHDTVSWYQQALGQGPQFIFQYYEEEERQRGNFPDRFSGHQFPNYSSELNVNALLLGDSALYLCASRDGVFGQGTRLTVV.

The V and J genes are TRBV27 and TRBJ2-1; the D is unclear. Trimming pared 6 bases from V and 0 bases from J, leaving 6 bases between. The CDR3 runs to 13 residues. Germline V gene sequence: CDR1 MNHEY, CDR2 SMNVEV (reference sequence). CDR3 protein: CASRRSSYNEQFF. CDR3 in DNA: TGTGCCAGCAGAAGGAGCTCCTACAATGAGCAGTTCTTC.

This chain connects TRBV9 to TRBJ2-7; D ambiguous. The CDR3 loop spans 11 amino acids. V shed 2 bases and J shed 7 bases, with 7 bases lying between them. Germline V gives CDR1 SGDLS, CDR2 YYNGEE. In DNA form, the CDR3 reads TGTGCCAGCAGCGTTGGGGAAGAGCAGTACTTC. It translates to CASSVGEEQYF. Full variable domain (missing parts from reference TRBV9 and TRBJ2-7): DSGVTQTPKHLITATGQRVTLRCSPRSGDLSVYWYQQSLDQGLQFLIQYYNGEERAKGNILERFSAQQFPDLHSELNLSSLELGDSALYFCASSVGEEQYFGPGTRLTVT.

The chain is built from TRBV6-1 and TRBJ2-6; 7 bases match TRBD1. The CDR3 has 16 amino acids. CDR1 MNHNS and CDR2 SASEGT come from the germline V gene. The junction had 3 bases not matched to a gene; V was cut back by 4 bases and J by 0 bases. The CDR3 DNA reads as TGTGCCAGCAGTGCCCGACAGGGCTCTGGGGCCAACGTCCTGACTTTC. Translated: CASSARQGSGANVLTF.

V usage is TRBV5-4 and J usage is TRBJ2-7; D may be TRBD1 (8 bases). Trimming removed 5 bases at V and 3 bases at J, with 21 bases between. Looked up from germline, CDR1 is SGHNT and CDR2 is YYREEE (reference sequence). CDR3 length: 16 residues. The CDR3 is CASRSQQGGDLYEQYF. In DNA form, the CDR3 reads TGTGCCAGCAGATCGCAACAGGGGGGGGACCTCTACGAGCAGTACTTC.

This clone was seen a single time. The chain employs TRBV6-5 and TRBJ2-7, with TRBD2 matching over 7 bases. V shed 5 bases and J 7 bases; nucleotides not matched to a gene: 11. Germline values: CDR1 MNHEY, CDR2 SVGAGI. The CDR3 consists of 14 residues. Here the CDR3 reads CASSRDYSLREQYF. CDR3 nucleotide sequence: TGTGCCAGCAGTCGGGACTACTCCCTGCGGGAGCAGTACTTC.

In this sample, this clone turned up once. This chain connects TRBV27 to TRBJ2-7; the D gene is possibly TRBD2 (5 bases). This CDR3 spans 14 amino acids. The germline V and J ends were trimmed by 5 bases and 3 bases, with 14 bases remaining between them. Germline CDR1 and CDR2: MNHEY and SMNVEV (reference sequence). The CDR3 nucleotides are TGTGCCAGCAGTCCGAGGATCGGACTCTACGAGCAGTACTTC. Amino acid sequence: CASSPRIGLYEQYF.

Here the CDR3 DNA reads TGCGCCAGCAGCTTGGATGGACAAGCGAACACTGAAGCTTTCTTT. It translates to CASSLDGQANTEAFF. This chain connects TRBV5-1 to TRBJ1-1; D perhaps matches TRBD1 (5 bases). There are 15 residues in the CDR3. Germline V CDR1 and CDR2: SGHRS, YFSETQ. V dropped 0 bases and J dropped 1 base, with 10 bases sitting between them.

As for this clone: Relative to the germline gene, one junction end is altered; a read error may explain this. The J gene is TRBJ2-5, the V gene TRBV18; D could derive from TRBD1 or TRBD2 (5 bases each). Per the germline V gene, CDR1 is KGHSH and CDR2 is LQKENI. The CDR3 is made up of 14 amino acids. Here the CDR3 DNA reads TGTGCCAGCTCACCCCTCCGGGACCAAGGGACCCAGTACTTC. It encodes CASSPLRDQGTQYF.

The V gene is TRBV7-2, the J gene TRBJ2-5; D unresolved. Germline-derived CDR1 and CDR2 are SGHTA and FQGNSA. Trimming pared 2 bases from V and 4 bases from J, leaving 8 bases between. The CDR3 contains 13 residues. The CDR3 DNA reads TGTGCCAGCAGCTTAATGCGGATAGAGACCCAGTACTTC. Amino acid sequence: CASSLMRIETQYF.

The chain combines TRBV10-3 with TRBJ2-1; D gene unclear. Germline loops: CDR1 ENHRY, CDR2 SYGVKD. The CDR3 spans 12 residues. V gave up 3 bases and J gave up 9 bases, with 9 bases separating them. The CDR3 bases are TGTGCCATCAGTGATGGGCCCGGTGAGCAGTTCTTC. Amino acids: CAISDGPGEQFF.

The chain is built from TRBV6-5 and TRBJ1-1; possibly TRBD1 for D (5 bases). CDR1 and CDR2 from the germline V gene are MNHEY and SVGAGI. Trimming stripped 6 bases from V and 1 base from J, with 12 bases between. The CDR3 is 14 amino acids. CDR3 bases: TGTGCCAGCAGCCGGAGCGGGGGGAACACTGAAGCTTTCTTT. Its protein is CASSRSGGNTEAFF.

V and J are TRBV28 and TRBJ2-7, with D unresolved. The CDR3 contains 13 residues. CDR1 is MDHEN and CDR2 is SYDVKM in the germline V gene. Deletions cut 5 bases from V and 0 bases from J, with 8 bases between. CDR3 sequence: CASSPGPSYEQYF. The CDR3 coding sequence is TGTGCCAGCAGTCCGGGCCCCTCCTACGAGCAGTACTTC.

The J gene is TRBJ2-7, the V gene TRBV19; D gene uncertain. V gave up 6 bases and J gave up 5 bases, with 17 bases separating them. The CDR3 spans 14 residues. The V gene's germline CDR1 is LNHDA and CDR2 SQIVND (reference sequence). For the CDR3, the DNA is TGTGCCAGTAGCGAAGGGTGGTCGTTCAACGAGCAGTACTTC. Protein product: CASSEGWSFNEQYF.

The chain combines TRBV15 with TRBJ1-5; D remains ambiguous. Trimming cost V 1 base and J 0 bases, with 7 bases left between them. This CDR3 comprises 15 residues. The germline gives CDR1 LNHNV, CDR2 YYDKDF (reference sequence). The CDR3 DNA reads as TGTGCCACCAGCAGAGGCCTCTATAGCAATCAGCCCCAGCATTTT. Its translation is CATSRGLYSNQPQHF.